This TCR beta chain was sequenced in a study of early T cells in non-severe SARS-CoV-2 infection. Germline V gene data show CDR1 as SGHAT and CDR2 as FQNNGV. The CDR3 loop spans 14 amino acids. V lost 5 bases and J 2 bases, leaving 11 bases between the germline ends. Unique molecular identifiers were attached to individual cDNA molecules. TCRdb itself ran the 5' RACE reads through MiXCR, one entry per CDR3 protein. The table includes about 39,000 distinct CDR3 sequences, over 6% detected once. Input material: whole blood. The chain recombines TRBV11-2 with TRBJ2-3; perhaps TRBD2 as D (5 bases). The TCR was taken from an adult who was a healthcare worker with PCR-confirmed SARS-CoV-2 infection or an uninfected control (not recorded which). Here the CDR3 reads CASSPRGDTDTQYF. DNA for the CDR3: TGTGCCAGCAGCCCCCGGGGAGACACAGATACGCAGTATTTT.